The 3 T cell receptor beta chains listed next were all sequenced from one sample in a study of T cells after yellow fever vaccination. TCRdb called the 5' RACE reads again in MiXCR, with one record for every CDR3 protein. The sample includes 250,000 to 350,000 distinct CDR3 sequences, around 7% of them seen just once. The sequencing here drew on PBMCs, taken about 41 days after the first yellow fever vaccination. These receptors were obtained from a man younger than 30 who received the YFV17D yellow fever vaccine.

This clonotype was recorded many times. V is TRBV7-2 and J is TRBJ2-3; D remains ambiguous. There are 12 residues in the CDR3. Germline V gives CDR1 SGHTA, CDR2 FQGNSA. Trimming left V 1 base short and J 7 bases short, with 6 bases between. The CDR3 spells CASSLGGYTQYF. The CDR3 DNA sequence: TGTGCCAGCAGCTTAGGGGGTTATACGCAGTATTTT.

The table lists this clonotype with many counts. This rearrangement joins TRBV5-1 to TRBJ2-4; D remains unclear. V was pared by 2 bases and J by 9 bases, with 12 bases between. Per the germline V gene, CDR1 is SGHRS and CDR2 is YFSETQ. This CDR3 has 13 amino acids. The CDR3 bases are TGCGCCAGCAGCTTTTCCACGGCCGCCATTCAGTACTTC. The encoded protein is CASSFSTAAIQYF.

This clonotype has a count of ten or more. The chain joins TRBV6-5 to TRBJ2-1; 8 bases match TRBD2. V lost 6 bases and J lost 4; bases outside the gene matches: 8. CDR3 size: 15 residues. Germline CDR1 is MNHEY and CDR2 is SVGAGI. In nucleotides, the CDR3 is TGTGCCAGCAGCTCAGTAGCGGGGCGATACAATGAGCAGTTCTTC. Amino acids: CASSSVAGRYNEQFF.